This record concerns one T cell receptor (beta chain) sequence. Its antigen is unknown. The CDR3 goes on 3 residues after the read ends, and that part is filled in from the germline J gene. Sequenced by immunoSEQ multiplex PCR; TCRdb stores in-frame clones only, minus some. The sample totals fewer than 35,000 clones. The data were taken from a study of T cells in women clearing cervical HPV infection. The overall study: Blood came at first lesion visit for cases, post-clearance for controls.

V lost 0 bases and J 3 bases, leaving 8 bases between the germline ends. Germline V gives CDR1 ENHRY, CDR2 SYGVKD. CDR3 length: 14 residues. Findings and limits, study-wide: TRBV6-7 abundance was lower in cases than controls (0.11% versus 0.16%).

Sequencing was performed on blood buffy coat. The sequence came from a woman between 18 and 75 years old with a cervical HPV16 infection that either progressed to CIN3+ or cleared (not recorded which). The V and J genes are TRBV10-3 and TRBJ1-1; possible D gene TRBD1, 5 bases. The CDR3 protein is CAISESGGDTEAFF. CDR3 DNA, as far as it was read: TGTGCCATCAGTGAGTCAGGAGGGGACACTGAA.